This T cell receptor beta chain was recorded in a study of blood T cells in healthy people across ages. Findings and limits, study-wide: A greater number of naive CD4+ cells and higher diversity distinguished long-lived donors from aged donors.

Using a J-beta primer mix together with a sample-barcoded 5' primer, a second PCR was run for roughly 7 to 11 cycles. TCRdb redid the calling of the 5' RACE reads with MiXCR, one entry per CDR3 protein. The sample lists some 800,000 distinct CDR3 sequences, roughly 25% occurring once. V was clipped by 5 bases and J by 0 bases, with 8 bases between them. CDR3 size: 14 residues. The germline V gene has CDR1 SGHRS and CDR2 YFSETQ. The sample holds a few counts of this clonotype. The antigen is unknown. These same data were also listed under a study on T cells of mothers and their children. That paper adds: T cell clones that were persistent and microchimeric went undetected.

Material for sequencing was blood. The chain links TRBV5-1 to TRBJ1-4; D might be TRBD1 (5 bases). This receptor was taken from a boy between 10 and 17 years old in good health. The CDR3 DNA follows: TGCGCCAGCAGATCAGGGACAACTAATGAAAAACTGTTTTTT. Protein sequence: CASRSGTTNEKLFF. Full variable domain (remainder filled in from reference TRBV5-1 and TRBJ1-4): KAGVTQTPRYLIKTRGQQVTLSCSPISGHRSVSWYQQTPGQGLQFLFEYFSETQRNKGNFPGRFSGRQFSNSRSEMNVSTLELGDSALYLCASRSGTTNEKLFFGSGTQLSVL.